This is a list of T cell receptor beta chains from one sample in a study of lymphopenia after photon versus proton radiotherapy. The protocol was immunoSEQ multiplex PCR, while the TCRdb copy is restricted to in-frame clones and leaves out a portion. The sample shows some 28,000 clones, around 82% of them seen only once. Sequenced material: peripheral blood, taken from a patient treated with photon-based radiotherapy. All receptors derive from a man in his fifties with gastric cancer. Each CDR3 is given with its conserved first and last residue. Size is stated for part of the rows, as once, few or many counts, or as a class when the clone is expanded.

cdr3_aa | j_call | clone_size | v_call
CASSPAAANTEAFF | TRBJ1-1 | . | TRBV18
CASSGTSRGTQYF | TRBJ2-3 | . | TRBV2
CASSFRTSGQSYGYTF | TRBJ1-2 | . | TRBV27
CASGTGGPNQPQHF | TRBJ1-5 | . | TRBV19
CASRRQGIEAFF | TRBJ1-1 | . | TRBV30
CASGITRDGQTEISNSPLHF | TRBJ1-6 | . | TRBV12-5
CASSPPGRKDYGYTF | TRBJ1-2 | . | TRBV18
CASSLLDQETQYF | TRBJ2-5 | . | TRBV5-4
CASSPQRETQYF | TRBJ2-5 | . | TRBV18
CASSFLSTDTQYF | TRBJ2-3 | once | TRBV5-1
CASSLKPGQPGETQYF | TRBJ2-5 | . | TRBV7-3
CASSLVGVGSNTDTQYF | TRBJ2-3 | . | TRBV11-2
CASSLEEGTPQHF | TRBJ1-5 | few | TRBV7-9
CAISSGGANYGYTF | TRBJ1-2 | . | TRBV10-3
CASSPFGDDKPQHF | TRBJ1-5 | . | TRBV18
CASSLASSLPEAFF | TRBJ1-1 | . | TRBV7-9
CAWGFETQYF | TRBJ2-5 | . | TRBV30
CASSEDRPWAKNIQYF | TRBJ2-4 | . | TRBV6-1
CASSPSGEVQPQHF | TRBJ1-5 | few | TRBV6-1
CAWSDGQGLGTEAFF | TRBJ1-1 | . | TRBV30
CASSRGQTAITGELFF | TRBJ2-2 | . | TRBV4-1
CASSERQNRNTEAFF | TRBJ1-1 | . | TRBV2
CASTGAYEQYF | TRBJ2-7 | . | TRBV5-1
CASRWGYYGYTF | TRBJ1-2 | many | TRBV6-1
CASTLQTNTGELFF | TRBJ2-2 | . | TRBV4-1
CASSRTGPDTQYF | TRBJ2-3 | . | TRBV7-9
CASSKEEGGSSGANVLTF | TRBJ2-6 | . | TRBV19
CASSESRVERGQYF | TRBJ2-7 | once | TRBV10-2
CASKGGTEAFF | TRBJ1-1 | . | TRBV10-2
CAWSRIQGEETQYF | TRBJ2-5 | . | TRBV30
CAWSVRSRRETQYF | TRBJ2-5 | . | TRBV30
CASSEFNRGRDEQYF | TRBJ2-7 | . | TRBV6-1
CASSLSYRGENTEAFF | TRBJ1-1 | . | TRBV18
CASSIGRGSYEQYF | TRBJ2-7 | . | TRBV19
CASSEGGDEQFF | TRBJ2-1 | medium-sized | TRBV4-3
CASRDSGQVEAFF | TRBJ1-1 | . | TRBV6-6
CASSSLGGLGYTF | TRBJ1-2 | few | TRBV28
CSAIKSGGSNTGELFF | TRBJ2-2 | few | TRBV29-1
CASSPVGWGPAIGNTIYF | TRBJ1-3 | . | TRBV14
CASSLAQDRTYGYTF | TRBJ1-2 | . | TRBV7-9
CAASRDSNQPQHF | TRBJ1-5 | . | TRBV10-3
CATRASSYNSPLHF | TRBJ1-6 | . | TRBV6-5
CASSLGAANTEAFF | TRBJ1-1 | . | TRBV5-1
CASSLRGGGYTF | TRBJ1-2 | . | TRBV5-4
CASSPSGGRQTQYF | TRBJ2-5 | . | TRBV6-6
CASSATEWELFF | TRBJ2-2 | . | TRBV7-2
CASSLYSGGTLNTGELFF | TRBJ2-2 | . | TRBV7-9
CASSQGVSVGDTQYF | TRBJ2-3 | . | TRBV4-2
CASSPIVGGLNTEAFF | TRBJ1-1 | . | TRBV5-6
CASSLEEVGGVGTDTQYF | TRBJ2-3 | . | TRBV11-3
CASSELAGGYQETQYF | TRBJ2-5 | . | TRBV2
CASSSPTGYYGYTF | TRBJ1-2 | few | TRBV7-2
CASSIRSWARTTEAFF | TRBJ1-1 | . | TRBV19
CAISASSHGYTF | TRBJ1-2 | . | TRBV10-3
CASSQATGSYEQYF | . | . | TRBV4-3
CSVGQGATGNTIYF | TRBJ1-3 | . | TRBV29-1
CASSDRGASNQPQHF | TRBJ1-5 | . | TRBV2
CASGRDQDTGELFF | TRBJ2-2 | . | TRBV12-5
CASRLPPTNEKLFF | TRBJ1-4 | . | TRBV12-2
CAWSVVQGLDGYTF | TRBJ1-2 | . | TRBV30